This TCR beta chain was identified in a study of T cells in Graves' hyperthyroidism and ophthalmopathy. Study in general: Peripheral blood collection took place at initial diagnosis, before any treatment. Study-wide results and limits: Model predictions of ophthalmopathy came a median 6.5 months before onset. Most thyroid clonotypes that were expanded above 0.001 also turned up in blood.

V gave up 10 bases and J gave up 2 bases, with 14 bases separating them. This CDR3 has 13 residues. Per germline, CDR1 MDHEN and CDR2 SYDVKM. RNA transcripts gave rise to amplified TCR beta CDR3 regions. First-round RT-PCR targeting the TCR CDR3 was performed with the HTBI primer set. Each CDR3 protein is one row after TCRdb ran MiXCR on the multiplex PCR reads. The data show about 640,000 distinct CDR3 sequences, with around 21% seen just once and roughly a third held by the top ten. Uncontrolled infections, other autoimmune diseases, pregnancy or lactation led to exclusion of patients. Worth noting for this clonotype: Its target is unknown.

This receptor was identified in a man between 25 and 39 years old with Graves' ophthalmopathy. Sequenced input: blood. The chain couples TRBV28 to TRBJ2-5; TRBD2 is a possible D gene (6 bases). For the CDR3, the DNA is TGTGCCAAGCCTGCGGGGAAACAAGAGACCCAGTACTTC. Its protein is CAKPAGKQETQYF.